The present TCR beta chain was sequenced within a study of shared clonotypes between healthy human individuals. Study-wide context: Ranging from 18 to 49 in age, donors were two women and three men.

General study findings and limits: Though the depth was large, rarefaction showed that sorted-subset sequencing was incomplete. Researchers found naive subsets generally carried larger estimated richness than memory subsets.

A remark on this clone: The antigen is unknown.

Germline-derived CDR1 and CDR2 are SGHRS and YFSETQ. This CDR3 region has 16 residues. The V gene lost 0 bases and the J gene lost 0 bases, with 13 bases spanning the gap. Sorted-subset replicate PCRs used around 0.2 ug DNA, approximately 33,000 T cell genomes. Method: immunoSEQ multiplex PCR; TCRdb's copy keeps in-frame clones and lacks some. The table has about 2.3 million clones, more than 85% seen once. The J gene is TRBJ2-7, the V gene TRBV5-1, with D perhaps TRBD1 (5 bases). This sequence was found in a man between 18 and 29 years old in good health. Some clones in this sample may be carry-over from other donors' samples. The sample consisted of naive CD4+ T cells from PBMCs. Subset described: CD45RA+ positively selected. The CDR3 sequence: CASSLEGQELSYEQYF. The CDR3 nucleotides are TGCGCCAGCAGCTTGGAGGGGCAGGAGCTCTCCTACGAGCAGTACTTC.